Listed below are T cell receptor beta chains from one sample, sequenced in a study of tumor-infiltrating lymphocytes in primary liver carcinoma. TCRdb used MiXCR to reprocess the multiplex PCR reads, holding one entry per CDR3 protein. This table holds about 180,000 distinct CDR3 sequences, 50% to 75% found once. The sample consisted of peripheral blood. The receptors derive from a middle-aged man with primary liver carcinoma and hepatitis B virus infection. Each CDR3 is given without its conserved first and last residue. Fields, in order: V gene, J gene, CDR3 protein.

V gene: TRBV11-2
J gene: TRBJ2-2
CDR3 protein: ASSLGAANTGGLF

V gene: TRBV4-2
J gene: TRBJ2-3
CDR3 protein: ASSPGEDRWDDTQY

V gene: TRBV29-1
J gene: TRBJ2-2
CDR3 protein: SVESGPGELF

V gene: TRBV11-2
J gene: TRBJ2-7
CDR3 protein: ASSIARDRFYEQY

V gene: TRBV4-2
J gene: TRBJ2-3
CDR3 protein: ASSQEPRPRVGLDTQY

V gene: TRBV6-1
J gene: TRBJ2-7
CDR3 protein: ASRGDRDHNYEQY

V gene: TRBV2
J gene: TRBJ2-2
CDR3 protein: ASRRDYPEELF

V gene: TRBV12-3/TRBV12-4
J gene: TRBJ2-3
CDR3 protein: ASLDRAADTQY

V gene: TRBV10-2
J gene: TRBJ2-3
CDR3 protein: ATSPGLTLADTQY

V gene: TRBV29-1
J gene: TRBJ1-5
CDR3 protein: SVGHGGNQPQH

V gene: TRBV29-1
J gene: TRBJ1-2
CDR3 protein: SVGPRAVHGYT

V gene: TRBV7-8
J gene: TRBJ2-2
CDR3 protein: ASSLVGDLNTGELF

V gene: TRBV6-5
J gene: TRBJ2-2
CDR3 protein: ASSDINTGELF

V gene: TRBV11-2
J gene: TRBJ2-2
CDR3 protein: ASSLSGSYTGELF

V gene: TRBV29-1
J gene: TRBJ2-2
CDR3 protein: SVPGLAGPNTGELF

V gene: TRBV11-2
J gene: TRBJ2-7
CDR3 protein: ASSVPGRAIVQY

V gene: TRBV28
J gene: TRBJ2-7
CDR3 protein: ASRLSDGREQY

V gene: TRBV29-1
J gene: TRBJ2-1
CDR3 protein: SVERRNRGYNEQF

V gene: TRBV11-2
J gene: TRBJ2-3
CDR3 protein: ASSLAGVADTQY

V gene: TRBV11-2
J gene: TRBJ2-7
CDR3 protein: ASSLPETSFYEQY

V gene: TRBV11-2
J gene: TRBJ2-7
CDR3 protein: ASSLTAYEQY

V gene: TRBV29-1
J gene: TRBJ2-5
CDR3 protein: GVSGREVETQY

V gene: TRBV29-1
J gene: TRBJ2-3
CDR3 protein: SVVGGDSGGTQY

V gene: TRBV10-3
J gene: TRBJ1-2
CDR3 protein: AISPSDKGHGYT

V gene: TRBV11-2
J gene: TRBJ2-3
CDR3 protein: ASSLDRGDTQY

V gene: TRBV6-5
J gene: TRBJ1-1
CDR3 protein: ASSHSRGVGTEAF

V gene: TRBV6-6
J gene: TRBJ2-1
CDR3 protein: AIIRDTVTNEQF

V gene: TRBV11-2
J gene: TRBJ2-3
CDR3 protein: ASMSRGLEFDTQY

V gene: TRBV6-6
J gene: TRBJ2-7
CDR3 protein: ATGREGVQLEQY

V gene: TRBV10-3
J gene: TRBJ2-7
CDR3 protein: AISEWDRDHEQY

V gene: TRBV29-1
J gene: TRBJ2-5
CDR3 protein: SVVWAGRETQY

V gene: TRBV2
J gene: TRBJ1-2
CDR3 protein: ASRQIDGYT

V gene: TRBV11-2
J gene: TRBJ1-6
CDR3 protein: ASVPRRDRRNSPLH

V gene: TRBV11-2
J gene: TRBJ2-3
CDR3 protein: TSSMGTSGKTSTDTLY

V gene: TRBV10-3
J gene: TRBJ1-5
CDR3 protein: AISESNRGTDQPQH

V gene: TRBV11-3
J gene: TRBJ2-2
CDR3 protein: ASSLLAESTGELF

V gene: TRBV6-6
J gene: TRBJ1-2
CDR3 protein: ASMEGQPLRWYGYT

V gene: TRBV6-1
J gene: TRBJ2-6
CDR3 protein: ASKQTVSGANVLT

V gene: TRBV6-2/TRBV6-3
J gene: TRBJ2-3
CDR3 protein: ASSFPLAGDDSVGDTQY

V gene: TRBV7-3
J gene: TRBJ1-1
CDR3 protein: ASRQTGVSSTEAF

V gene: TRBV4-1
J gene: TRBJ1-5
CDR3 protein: ASRRSPGQGDQPQH

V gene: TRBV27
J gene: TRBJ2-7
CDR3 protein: ASSKSGTSYYEQY

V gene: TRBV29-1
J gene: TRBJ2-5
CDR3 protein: SVGGGTGNQETQY

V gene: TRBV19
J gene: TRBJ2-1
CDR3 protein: ASSIAGTSEYNEQF

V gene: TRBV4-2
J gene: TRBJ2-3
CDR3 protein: NSSQDFWQGSTDTQY

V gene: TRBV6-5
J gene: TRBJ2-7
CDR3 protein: ASSYLTSGGYEQY

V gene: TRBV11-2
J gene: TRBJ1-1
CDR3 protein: ASSLGQGDTEAF

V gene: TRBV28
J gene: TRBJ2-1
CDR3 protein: ASSTPGLAGESNEQF

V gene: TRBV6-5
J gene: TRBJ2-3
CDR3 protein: ASSLLGLAGGTDTRY

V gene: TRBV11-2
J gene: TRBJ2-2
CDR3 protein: ASSRLTGGLF

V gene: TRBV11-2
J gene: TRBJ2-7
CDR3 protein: TSSRPVYNEQY